This T cell receptor (beta chain) was profiled in a study of CD8+CD57+ T cells in acquired aplastic anemia. Study details: For CD4+ cells, healthy donors had an average of approximately 9.8 million reads.

Study-wide findings and caveats: No significant patient-versus-control difference appeared in CD8+ Simpson's diversity. Roughly 31 CD8+ CDR3 sequences occurred in both the patients and the controls.

Using genomic DNA as the template, TCR beta VDJ and CDR3 profiling was carried out. TCRdb redid the calling of the reads with MiXCR, one entry per CDR3 protein. The data hold approximately 65,000 distinct CDR3 sequences, with over 45% observed a single time. The CDR3 covers 12 residues. V lost 6 bases, J lost 7 bases, and 8 bases stayed unmatched. The germline V gene has CDR1 DFQATT and CDR2 SNEGSKA (reference sequence). Only one count was recorded for this clonotype. No antigen is known for it. This receptor was obtained from a human donor in good health, serving as a control. This sequence joins TRBV20-1 and TRBJ1-2, with 7 bases aligning to TRBD1. Sequenced sample: sorted CD4+, CD8+, or CD8+CD57+ T cells (not recorded which) from PBMCs. Written as DNA, the CDR3 is TGCAGTGCCACCCCAGGGGGAGGTGGCTACACCTTC. Its protein product is CSATPGGGGYTF.